This passage covers 13 T cell receptor beta chains from one sample sequenced in a study of T cell changes during pregnancy in multiple sclerosis. Clones were read by immunoSEQ multiplex PCR, and TCRdb kept only the in-frame ones, dropping some. The data contain tens of thousands of clones, 90% to 95% of them singletons. Here the sequenced sample was peripheral blood, taken in the third trimester of pregnancy. The receptors originated from a female donor in good health, enrolled as a control in a pregnancy study.

The chain joins TRBV5-1 to TRBJ2-5, with 9 bases matching TRBD2. V shed 6 bases, J shed 5 bases, and the junction held 8 bases outside the gene matches. This CDR3 has 14 amino acids. Germline CDR1 is SGHRS and CDR2 is YFSETQ. Here the CDR3 DNA reads TGCGCCAGCACGTTTAGCGGGGGAACGGAGACCCAGTACTTC. Amino acid sequence: CASTFSGGTETQYF.

This chain links TRBV9 with TRBJ2-1; 12 bases align to TRBD2. Germline assignment: CDR1 SGDLS and CDR2 YYNGEE. The CDR3 runs to 18 residues. V shed 0 bases and J 8 bases; nucleotides not matched to a gene: 12. The CDR3 sequence: CASSVVPSGRALRDEQFF. The CDR3 region has the DNA TGTGCCAGCAGCGTAGTTCCTAGCGGGAGGGCCTTGAGGGATGAGCAGTTCTTC.

The genes are TRBV9 and TRBJ2-1, with TRBD2 as a possible D gene (5 bases). Between the trimmed V and J ends, which lost 0 bases and 6 bases, there was a span of 16 bases. CDR3 length: 16 residues. Germline CDR1 is SGDLS and CDR2 is YYNGEE. The CDR3 coding sequence is TGTGCCAGCAGCGTAGGAATTAGGTCGGACTCCAATGAGCAGTTCTTC. This encodes CASSVGIRSDSNEQFF. The full variable domain, completed using reference TRBV9 and TRBJ2-1, is DSGVTQTPKHLITATGQRVTLRCSPRSGDLSVYWYQQSLDQGLQFLIQYYNGEERAKGNILERFSAQQFPDLHSELNLSSLELGDSALYFCASSVGIRSDSNEQFFGPGTRLTVL.

CDR3 amino acids: CASSQDALLPREQYF. The DNA of the CDR3 is TGCGCCAGCAGCCAAGACGCCCTGCTACCGAGAGAGCAGTACTTC. The chain employs TRBV4-1 and TRBJ2-7; D gene unclear. The CDR3 consists of 15 residues. The V end was cut by 0 bases, the J end by 7 bases, with 16 bases between. In germline, CDR1 is MGHRA, CDR2 YSYEKL.

This chain links TRBV5-1 with TRBJ2-3, with 11 bases lining up with TRBD2. CDR3 length equals 16 residues. Trimming at V came to 4 bases and at J to 5 bases, leaving 9 bases not matched to a gene. Germline-derived CDR1 and CDR2 are SGHRS and YFSETQ. The DNA for the CDR3 is TGCGCCAGCAGCGCCACGCCGGGACTAGCGGAAGATACGCAGTATTTT. This translates into CASSATPGLAEDTQYF.

The chain employs TRBV23-1 and TRBJ2-7; the match to TRBD2 covers 9 bases. TRBV23-1 is sorted into the ORF group, with uncertain function. V dropped 6 bases and J dropped 0; count of bases not matched to a gene: 15. The CDR3 runs 18 residues. The CDR3 here is CASSPPGLADLSSYEQYF. The CDR3 bases are TGCGCCAGCAGCCCTCCGGGACTAGCTGATTTGAGCTCCTACGAGCAGTACTTC.

This clone has more than one count but fewer than ten. The V gene is TRBV28, the J gene TRBJ2-7; TRBD1 matches at 7 bases. CDR1 MDHEN and CDR2 SYDVKM come from the germline V gene. Trimming at V came to 4 bases and at J to 12 bases, leaving 6 bases not matched to a gene. The CDR3 is made up of 11 amino acids. Here the CDR3 reads CASSSTGRGYF. In DNA form, the CDR3 reads TGTGCCAGCAGTTCGACAGGGAGAGGGTACTTC. Combining the CDR3 with reference TRBV28 and TRBJ2-7 gives the whole variable domain DVKVTQSSRYLVKRTGEKVFLECVQDMDHENMFWYRQDPGLGLRLIYFSYDVKMKEKGDIPEGYSVSREKKERFSLILESASTNQTSMYLCASSSTGRGYFGPGTRLTVT.

This chain joins TRBV18 and TRBJ2-3; tentatively, D is TRBD1 (6 bases). Germline CDR1 is KGHSH and CDR2 is LQKENI. The V gene lost 6 bases and the J gene lost 2 bases, with 12 bases spanning the gap. This CDR3 contains 14 residues. The CDR3 coding sequence is TGTGCCAGCTCCCAAACAGGGATCACAGATACGCAGTATTTT. Its translation is CASSQTGITDTQYF. The complete variable domain, with remaining parts taken from reference TRBV18 and TRBJ2-3, reads NAGVMQNPRHLVRRRGQEARLRCSPMKGHSHVYWYRQLPEEGLKFMVYLQKENIIDESGMPKERFSAEFPKEGPSILRIQQVVRGDSAAYFCASSQTGITDTQYFGPGTRLTVL.

The V gene is TRBV5-1, the J gene TRBJ2-5; 9 bases map to TRBD1. Trimming removed 4 bases from V and 2 bases from J; junction bases left unmatched: 0. The CDR3 length is 13 residues. CDR1 and CDR2 (germline): SGHRS, YFSETQ. The CDR3 reads CASSGTGQETQYF. The CDR3 nucleotides are TGCGCCAGCAGCGGGACAGGGCAAGAGACCCAGTACTTC.

CDR3 DNA: TGTGCCAGCAGCTTGGGCGCTATCCCTGGAAACACCATATATTTT. This gives the protein CASSLGAIPGNTIYF. V and J are TRBV5-4 and TRBJ1-3; no clear D. The CDR3 totals 15 residues. V was trimmed by 0 bases and J by 2 bases, leaving 9 bases between them. Germline V lookup: CDR1 SGHNT, CDR2 YYREEE (reference sequence).

The chain joins TRBV5-4 to TRBJ2-7; weak D call: TRBD1 (6 bases). This CDR3 region has 13 residues. Trimming removed 3 bases at V and 4 bases at J, with 11 bases between. Germline V gene sequence: CDR1 SGHNT, CDR2 YYREEE (reference sequence). CDR3 DNA sequence: TGTGCCAGCAGCTCAGGACAGCAGTACGAGCAGTACTTC. This encodes CASSSGQQYEQYF. Full variable domain (outside the CDR3, taken from reference TRBV5-4 and TRBJ2-7): ETGVTQSPTHLIKTRGQQVTLRCSSQSGHNTVSWYQQALGQGPQFIFQYYREEENGRGNFPPRFSGLQFPNYSSELNVNALELDDSALYLCASSSGQQYEQYFGPGTRLTVT.

The V call is TRBV2, the J call TRBJ2-7; TRBD1 agrees at 10 bases. CDR1 is SNHLY and CDR2 is FYNNEI in the germline V gene. V dropped 5 bases and J dropped 5; count of bases not matched to a gene: 9. This CDR3 has 15 amino acids. CDR3: CASSPPGQGIHEQYF. The CDR3 DNA follows: TGTGCCAGCAGTCCCCCGGGACAGGGGATCCACGAGCAGTACTTC.

This chain's CDR3 is CASSLAGGNSGNTIYF. The CDR3 DNA sequence: TGTGCCAGCAGCTTAGCGGGGGGGAACTCTGGAAACACCATATATTTT. The chain recombines TRBV7-2 with TRBJ1-3, with D perhaps TRBD1 (5 bases). The V gene lost 0 bases and the J gene lost 0 bases, with 9 bases spanning the gap. In germline, CDR1 is SGHTA, CDR2 FQGNSA. The CDR3 length is 16 residues.